This T cell receptor (beta chain) was recorded in a study of low-dose radiotherapy and immunotherapy resistance in tumors. Study as a whole: Patients were given intravenous nivolumab 240 mg every two weeks plus ipilimumab 1 mg/kg every six weeks.

First-strand cDNA used TRAV- and TRBV-specific primers, covering alpha and beta chains. Amplification of TCRs used a constant-region primer and V-primer adapter for roughly 22 PCR cycles. TCRdb ran MiXCR on the reads and lists one entry per CDR3 protein. The sample has 9,500 to 10,000 distinct CDR3 sequences; around 75% are singletons. CDR1 MDHEN and CDR2 SYDVKM come from the germline V gene. This CDR3 is 14 amino acids long. Trimming at V came to 7 bases and at J to 7 bases, leaving 6 bases not matched to a gene. The receptor's source is a human donor with advanced metastatic prostate, ovarian, gallbladder or colorectal cancer (not recorded which). This table probably holds off-target reads from a library built for another chain. J is TRBJ2-1 and V is TRBV28, with 11 bases fitting TRBD2. This chain's CDR3 is CASNIAGGLNEQFF. The CDR3 DNA follows: TGTGCCAGCAACATAGCGGGAGGGCTTAATGAGCAGTTCTTC.